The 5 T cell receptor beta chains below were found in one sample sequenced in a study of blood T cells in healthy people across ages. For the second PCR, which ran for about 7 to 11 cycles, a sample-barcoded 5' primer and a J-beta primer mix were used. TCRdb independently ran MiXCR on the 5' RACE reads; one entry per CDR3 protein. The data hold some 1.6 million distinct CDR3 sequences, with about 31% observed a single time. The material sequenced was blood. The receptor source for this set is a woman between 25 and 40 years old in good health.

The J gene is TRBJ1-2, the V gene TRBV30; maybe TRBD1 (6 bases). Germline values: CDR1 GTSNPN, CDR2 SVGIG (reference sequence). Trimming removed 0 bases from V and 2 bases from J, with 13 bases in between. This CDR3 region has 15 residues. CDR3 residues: CAWSVPQGSNYGYTF. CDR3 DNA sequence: TGTGCCTGGAGTGTACCACAGGGATCAAACTATGGCTACACCTTC.

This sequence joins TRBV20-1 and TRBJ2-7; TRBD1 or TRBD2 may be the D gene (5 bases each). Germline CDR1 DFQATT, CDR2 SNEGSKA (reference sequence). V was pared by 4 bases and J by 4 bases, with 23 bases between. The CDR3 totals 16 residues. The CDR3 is CSATKTGPTNPYEQYF. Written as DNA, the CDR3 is TGCAGTGCTACAAAAACGGGACCCACAAACCCTTACGAGCAGTACTTC.

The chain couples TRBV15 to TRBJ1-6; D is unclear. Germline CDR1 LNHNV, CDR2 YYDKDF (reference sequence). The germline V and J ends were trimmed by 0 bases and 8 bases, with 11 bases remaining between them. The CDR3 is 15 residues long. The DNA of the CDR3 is TGTGCCACCAGCAGAGATACCCAGAATTATTCACCCCTCCACTTT. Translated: CATSRDTQNYSPLHF.

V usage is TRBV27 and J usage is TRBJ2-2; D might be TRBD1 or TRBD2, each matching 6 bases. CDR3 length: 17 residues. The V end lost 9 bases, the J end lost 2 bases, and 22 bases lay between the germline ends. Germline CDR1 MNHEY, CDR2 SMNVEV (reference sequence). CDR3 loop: CASRGVGASRNTGELFF. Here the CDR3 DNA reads TGTGCCAGTAGGGGGGTGGGGGCTAGCCGAAACACCGGGGAGCTGTTTTTT.

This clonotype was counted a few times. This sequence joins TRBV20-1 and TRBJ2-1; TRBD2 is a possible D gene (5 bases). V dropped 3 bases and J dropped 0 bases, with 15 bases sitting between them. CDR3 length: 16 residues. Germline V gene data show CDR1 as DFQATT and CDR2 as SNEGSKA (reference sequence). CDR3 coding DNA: TGCAGTGCTAGTCAGCTAGGACTGAGCTCCTACAATGAGCAGTTCTTC. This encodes CSASQLGLSSYNEQFF.